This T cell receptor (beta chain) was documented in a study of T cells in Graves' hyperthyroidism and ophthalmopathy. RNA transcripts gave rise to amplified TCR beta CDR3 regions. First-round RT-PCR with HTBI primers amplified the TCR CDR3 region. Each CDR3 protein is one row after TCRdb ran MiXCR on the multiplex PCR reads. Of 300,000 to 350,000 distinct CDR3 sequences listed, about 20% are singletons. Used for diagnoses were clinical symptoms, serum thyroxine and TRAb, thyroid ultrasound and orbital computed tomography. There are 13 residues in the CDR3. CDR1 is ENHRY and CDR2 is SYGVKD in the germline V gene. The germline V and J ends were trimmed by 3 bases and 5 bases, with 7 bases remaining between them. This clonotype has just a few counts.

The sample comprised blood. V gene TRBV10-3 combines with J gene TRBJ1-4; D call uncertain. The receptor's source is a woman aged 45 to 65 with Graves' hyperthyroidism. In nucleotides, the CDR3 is TGTGCCATCAGTGACAGGTTCAATGAAAAACTGTTTTTT. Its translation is CAISDRFNEKLFF.